This T cell receptor (beta chain) is from a study of spatial heterogeneity in lung cancer. This CDR3 is 12 amino acids long. The germline V and J ends were trimmed by 0 bases and 7 bases, with 9 bases remaining between them. Germline values: CDR1 DFQATT, CDR2 SNEGSKA (reference sequence). Time point in this sample: sample taken at primary tumor resection. Without sorting, whole RNA was sequenced from tumor, nontumor lung or frozen PBMC. This clonotype came up a few times. TCRdb re-analysed the 5' RACE reads in MiXCR, keeping a single row per CDR3 protein. The sample lists 35,000 to 45,000 distinct CDR3 sequences; 6.5% to 9% were seen once.

The sample here was PBMCs, taken at surgery. This sequence originates from a female donor with early-stage non-small cell lung cancer. This chain joins TRBV20-1 and TRBJ1-2; D unclear. This chain's CDR3 is CSARDPAPGYTF. DNA of the CDR3: TGCAGTGCTAGAGATCCCGCGCCTGGCTACACCTTC.